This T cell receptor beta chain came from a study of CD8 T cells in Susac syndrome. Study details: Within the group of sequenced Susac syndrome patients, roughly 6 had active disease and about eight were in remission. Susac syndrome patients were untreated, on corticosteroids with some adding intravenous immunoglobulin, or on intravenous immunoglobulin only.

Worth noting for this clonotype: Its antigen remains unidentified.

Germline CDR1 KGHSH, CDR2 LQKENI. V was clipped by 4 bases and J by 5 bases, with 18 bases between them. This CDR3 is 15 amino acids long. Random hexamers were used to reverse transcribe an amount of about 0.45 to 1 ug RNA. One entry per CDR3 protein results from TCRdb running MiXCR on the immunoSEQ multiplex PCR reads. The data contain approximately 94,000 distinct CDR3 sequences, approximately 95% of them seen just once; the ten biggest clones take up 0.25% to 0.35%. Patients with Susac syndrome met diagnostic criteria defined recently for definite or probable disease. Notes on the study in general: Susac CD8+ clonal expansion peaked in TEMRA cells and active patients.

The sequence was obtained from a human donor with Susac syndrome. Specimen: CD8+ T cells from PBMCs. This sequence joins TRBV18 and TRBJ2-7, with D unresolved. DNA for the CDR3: TGTGCCAGCTCACAACGGTCCGGGCCAAGGGACGAGCAGTACTTC. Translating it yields CASSQRSGPRDEQYF. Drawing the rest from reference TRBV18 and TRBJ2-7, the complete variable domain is NAGVMQNPRHLVRRRGQEARLRCSPMKGHSHVYWYRQLPEEGLKFMVYLQKENIIDESGMPKERFSAEFPKEGPSILRIQQVVRGDSAAYFCASSQRSGPRDEQYFGPGTRLTVT.